This T cell receptor (beta chain) emerged from a study of CXCR3-negative and CXCR3-positive naive CD8 T cells. UMI-labeled 5' RACE yielded the TRB cDNA libraries. TCRdb reprocessed the 5' RACE reads; each CDR3 protein has one entry and no DNA is given. The sample table includes over 100,000 distinct CDR3 sequences. About this clonotype itself: Its cognate antigen is unknown.

Germline CDR1 and CDR2: PRHDT and FYEKMQ (reference sequence). The CDR3 totals 14 residues. Study observations and caveats: CXCR3-negative naive cells had less hydrophobic TRB CDR3s than did CXCR3-positive naive cells.

The genes are TRBV13 and TRBJ2-7; with no DNA, the TCRdb D assignment of TRBD2 cannot be verified. The sequence derives from a human donor in good health. Some clones in this sample may be carry-over from other donors' samples. Sequencing was done on a sample of naive CXCR3- CD8+ T cells from blood. The sample's subset: CD45RO-CCR7+CD27+CD95- naive CD8+ T cells lacking CXCR3 (TNR3-). This CDR3 reads CASSRLAGAYEQYF.